A single sample is the source of the 31 T cell receptor beta chains below, sequenced in a study of blood T cell repertoires in COVID-19. Sequencing used immunoSEQ multiplex PCR; TCRdb keeps in-frame clones, though not all of them. The sample shows a few hundred thousand clones, around 90% of them seen only once. Sequenced: peripheral blood. The receptors derive from a human donor in a cohort sampled during active COVID-19.

This sequence joins TRBV30 and TRBJ1-1; D gene ambiguous. The CDR3 is 12 residues long. Germline-derived CDR1 and CDR2 are GTSNPN and SVGIG (reference sequence). Deletions cut 0 bases from V and 8 bases from J, with 10 bases between. CDR3 nucleotides: TGTGCCTGGAGTGTTCCAGGCTCGGAAGCTTTCTTT. It codes for CAWSVPGSEAFF.

The chain links TRBV2 to TRBJ2-3, with 7 bases identical to TRBD2. Germline lookup yields CDR1 SNHLY and CDR2 FYNNEI. V shed 6 bases, J shed 8 bases, and the junction held 14 bases outside the gene matches. CDR3 length: 15 amino acids. In nucleotides, the CDR3 is TGTGCCAGCAGCATTTTTGCGGGGGTAGGCGGTACGCAGTATTTT. Its protein is CASSIFAGVGGTQYF.

This clone was detected only a few times. The chain links TRBV5-4 to TRBJ1-4; 8 nucleotides align to TRBD1. CDR3 size: 15 residues. Unmatched junction bases numbered 7, after V lost 3 bases and J lost 6 bases. CDR1 is SGHNT, CDR2 YYREEE, per germline (reference sequence). The CDR3 sequence is CASSSQTGEDEKLFF. The CDR3 region has the DNA TGTGCCAGCAGCTCGCAGACAGGGGAGGATGAAAAACTGTTTTTT. Looking up the rest from reference TRBV5-4 and TRBJ1-4 gives the full variable domain: ETGVTQSPTHLIKTRGQQVTLRCSSQSGHNTVSWYQQALGQGPQFIFQYYREEENGRGNFPPRFSGLQFPNYSSELNVNALELDDSALYLCASSSQTGEDEKLFFGSGTQLSVL.

The chain carries TRBV5-3 and TRBJ2-3, with a tentative D call TRBD2 (6 bases). TRBV5-3 falls under the ORF class, with uncertain function. Trimming left V 4 bases short and J 4 bases short, with 13 bases between. The CDR3 has 14 amino acids. CDR3 loop: CARSARGFPDTQYF. DNA of the CDR3: TGTGCCAGAAGCGCCCGGGGGTTCCCAGATACGCAGTATTTT.

The J gene is TRBJ1-2, the V gene TRBV30; possibly TRBD1 for D (6 bases). Germline lookup yields CDR1 GTSNPN and CDR2 SVGIG (reference sequence). The CDR3 has 12 amino acids. The V end was cut by 6 bases, the J end by 8 bases, with 16 bases between. As DNA, the CDR3 is TGTGCCTGTACCAGGGGTTCGGGGGGCTACACCTTC. Translating it yields CACTRGSGGYTF.

This clone occurred once. V usage is TRBV6-5 and J usage is TRBJ2-7; D perhaps matches TRBD2 (7 bases). V was pared by 10 bases and J by 0 bases, with 13 bases between. CDR1 is MNHEY, CDR2 SVGAGI, per germline. This CDR3 is built from 13 residues. The CDR3 spells CATSGGHSYEQYF. As DNA, the CDR3 is TGTGCCACTTCGGGGGGCCACTCCTACGAGCAGTACTTC.

The chain recombines TRBV7-8 with TRBJ2-3; tentatively, D is TRBD1 (5 bases). There are 16 residues in the CDR3. Per the germline V gene, CDR1 is SGHVS and CDR2 is FQNEAQ. V was pared by 1 base and J by 2 bases, with 13 bases between. CDR3 residues: CASSLVTGPYTDTQYF. In DNA, the CDR3 is TGTGCCAGCAGCTTAGTAACAGGACCATACACAGATACGCAGTATTTT. Based on the CDR3 plus reference TRBV7-8 and TRBJ2-3, the full variable domain is GAGVSQSPRYKVAKRGQDVALRCDPISGHVSLFWYQQALGQGPEFLTYFQNEAQLDKSGLPSDRFFAERPEGSVSTLKIQRTQQEDSAVYLCASSLVTGPYTDTQYFGPGTRLTVL.

This chain uses TRBV25-1 with TRBJ2-2; D gene ambiguous. V was shortened by 1 base and J by 6 bases, with 9 bases between the two germline ends. The V gene's germline CDR1 is MGHDK and CDR2 SYGVNS. CDR3 length equals 14 residues. The CDR3 loop is CASSESRFAGELFF. DNA for the CDR3: TGTGCCAGCAGTGAATCCAGATTTGCCGGGGAGCTGTTTTTT.

CDR3 loop: CASSLGLADRTDTQYF. The CDR3 nucleotides read TGCGCCAGCAGCTTGGGGTTGGCAGATCGCACAGATACGCAGTATTTT. The chain employs TRBV5-1 and TRBJ2-3; D ambiguous. Germline lookup yields CDR1 SGHRS and CDR2 YFSETQ. CDR3 length equals 16 residues. Trimming took 0 bases from V and 1 from J, leaving 12 bases between them.

The gene calls are TRBV3-1 (or the pseudogene TRBV3-2) and TRBJ2-7; D possibly corresponds to TRBD2 (5 bases). This CDR3 spans 12 amino acids. CDR1 LGHDT and CDR2 YNNKEL come from the germline V gene (reference sequence). Between the trimmed V and J ends, which lost 5 bases and 5 bases, there was a span of 10 bases. The CDR3 nucleotides are TGTGCCAGCAGCTCACCCGGGGACGAGCAGTACTTC. This translates into CASSSPGDEQYF.

This clone was recorded only once. The chain carries TRBV15 and TRBJ1-2; D remains unclear. Trimming stripped 5 bases from V and 2 bases from J, with 15 bases between. CDR3 length: 15 amino acids. The germline V gene has CDR1 LNHNV and CDR2 YYDKDF (reference sequence). The CDR3, as DNA: TGTGCCACCAGCCTCCTGGGAGGGAAAAACTATGGCTACACCTTC. It yields the protein CATSLLGGKNYGYTF.

The chain uses TRBV2 and TRBJ1-5; no reliable D call. The CDR3 runs to 13 residues. V was cut by 3 bases and J by 7 bases, with 10 bases left in between. Germline V lookup: CDR1 SNHLY, CDR2 FYNNEI. CDR3 in DNA: TGTGCCAGCAGTGACCCTCTCAGGCAGCCCCAGCATTTT. This gives the protein CASSDPLRQPQHF.

The chain has TRBV20-1 and TRBJ2-5; 12 nucleotides agree with TRBD2. CDR3 length: 18 amino acids. CDR1 and CDR2 (germline): DFQATT, SNEGSKA (reference sequence). V shed 3 bases and J 5 bases; nucleotides not matched to a gene: 16. The CDR3 DNA follows: TGCAGTGCTAGTTCCCCCCTCCCTAGCGGGGGGGCCAGGGAGACCCAGTACTTC. This encodes CSASSPLPSGGARETQYF.

The table lists this clone with a count of one. The chain employs TRBV28 and TRBJ2-7; the match to TRBD1 covers 10 bases. The V gene's germline CDR1 is MDHEN and CDR2 SYDVKM. The CDR3 contains 14 residues. V gave up 4 bases and J gave up 5 bases; unmatched junction bases: 5. CDR3 coding DNA: TGTGCCAGCAGTTCGGGACAGGGGCTCCACGAGCAGTACTTC. This codes for CASSSGQGLHEQYF.

This rearrangement joins TRBV6-1 to TRBJ2-7; 8 positions agree with TRBD2. Trimming removed 2 bases from V and 4 bases from J; junction bases left unmatched: 10. The length of the CDR3 is 16 residues. Germline CDR1 MNHNS, CDR2 SASEGT. CDR3 sequence: CASSESLLSSGYEQYF. CDR3 coding DNA: TGTGCCAGCAGTGAATCCCTTCTTTCTAGCGGGTACGAGCAGTACTTC.

The table lists this clone with many counts. The rearrangement uses TRBV2 and TRBJ1-1; D uncertain. The germline CDR1 and CDR2 sequences are SNHLY and FYNNEI. CDR3 length: 15 amino acids. V was shortened by 8 bases and J by 4 bases, with 20 bases between the two germline ends. CDR3 region: CASSSLGGWGTEAFF. Written as DNA, the CDR3 is TGTGCCAGCTCTAGCTTGGGTGGCTGGGGCACTGAAGCTTTCTTT.

V usage is TRBV5-4 and J usage is TRBJ2-5, with 14 bases identical to TRBD2. This CDR3 has 16 residues. V shed 4 bases, J shed 5 bases, and the junction held 7 bases outside the gene matches. Germline CDR1 SGHNT, CDR2 YYREEE (reference sequence). The CDR3 here is CASSTKTSGRVETQYF. The DNA of the CDR3 is TGTGCCAGCAGCACAAAGACTAGCGGGAGGGTTGAGACCCAGTACTTC.

The J gene is TRBJ1-1, the V gene TRBV10-1, with TRBD1 matching 7 bases. The CDR3 spans 13 residues. V lost 6 bases to trimming and J lost 0 bases; unmatched junction nucleotides: 1. Germline CDR1 reads WNHNN; CDR2 reads SYGVQD (reference sequence). Written as DNA, the CDR3 is TGCGCCAGCAGCAGGGGGGTGAACACTGAAGCTTTCTTT. The encoded protein is CASSRGVNTEAFF.

This sequence joins TRBV18 and TRBJ1-1, with 8 bases identical to TRBD1. V lost 5 bases, J lost 6 bases, and 5 bases stayed unmatched. CDR1 is KGHSH and CDR2 is LQKENI in the germline V gene. CDR3 length equals 13 residues. CDR3 nucleotides: TGTGCCAGCTCAGACAGGGGTGGCGCTGAAGCTTTCTTT. Protein product: CASSDRGGAEAFF.

This chain connects TRBV19 to TRBJ1-1; possibly TRBD1 for D (5 bases). The CDR3 is 14 amino acids. The germline V gene has CDR1 LNHDA and CDR2 SQIVND (reference sequence). The ends were cut back, 5 bases at V and 7 bases at J, with 17 bases in the middle. Here the CDR3 reads CASSPPPKGNEAFF. The CDR3 DNA follows: TGTGCCAGTAGTCCCCCCCCGAAGGGGAATGAAGCTTTCTTT.

This clone appeared a few times. This sequence joins TRBV29-1 and TRBJ1-4; tentative D call: TRBD1 (5 bases). CDR1 and CDR2 (germline): SQVTM, ANQGSEA. The CDR3 consists of 14 residues. V was clipped by 5 bases and J by 7 bases, with 17 bases between them. The CDR3 DNA is TGCAGCGTTAGCTTAGGGCAGGGTCGTGAAAAACTGTTTTTT. This sequence encodes CSVSLGQGREKLFF.

The V call is TRBV7-9, the J call TRBJ2-5; TRBD1 might be the D (6 bases). Germline lookup yields CDR1 SEHNR and CDR2 FQNEAQ (reference sequence). V was cut by 1 base and J by 5 bases, with 17 bases left in between. There are 16 residues in the CDR3. The CDR3 sequence: CASSLEVGGARETQYF. CDR3 bases: TGTGCCAGCAGCTTAGAGGTTGGGGGCGCGAGGGAGACCCAGTACTTC.

The genes are TRBV19 and TRBJ1-1; 8 bases line up with TRBD1. V lost 4 bases, J lost 5 bases, and 6 bases stayed unmatched. Germline V CDR1 and CDR2: LNHDA, SQIVND (reference sequence). The CDR3 has 14 residues. Here the CDR3 DNA reads TGTGCCAGTAGTACAGGACAGGGCTGGACTGAAGCTTTCTTT. Protein product: CASSTGQGWTEAFF.

This clone showed up just a few times. The chain joins TRBV7-6 to TRBJ1-1; 8 bases fit TRBD1. The length of the CDR3 is 14 residues. From germline, CDR1 is SGHVS and CDR2 FNYEAQ. After removal of 5 bases from V and 5 bases from J, the junction contained 7 bases not matched to a gene. CDR3 nucleotide sequence: TGTGCCAGCAGCCTTTCAACAGGGGGGACTGAAGCTTTCTTT. Its translation is CASSLSTGGTEAFF. The whole variable domain, filled in from reference TRBV7-6 and TRBJ1-1, reads GAGVSQSPRYKVTKRGQDVALRCDPISGHVSLYWYRQALGQGPEFLTYFNYEAQQDKSGLPNDRFSAERPEGSISTLTIQRTEQRDSAMYRCASSLSTGGTEAFFGQGTRLTVV.

The CDR3 loop reads CASTRSGRGTDTQYF. The CDR3 nucleotides are TGCGCCAGCACCCGTAGCGGGAGGGGCACAGATACGCAGTATTTT. This chain uses TRBV5-1 with TRBJ2-3; 11 bases fit TRBD2. Germline CDR1 is SGHRS and CDR2 is YFSETQ. CDR3 length: 15 amino acids. J was trimmed by 1 base and V by 6 bases; bases with no gene match: 4.

The genes are TRBV18 and TRBJ2-3; 10 positions agree with TRBD2. Looked up from germline, CDR1 is KGHSH and CDR2 is LQKENI. V trimming: 6 bases; J trimming: 1 base; junction bases outside the gene matches: 4. CDR3 length: 15 residues. The CDR3 sequence is CASSTGTSGTDTQYF. In nucleotides, the CDR3 is TGTGCCAGCTCGACCGGGACTAGCGGCACAGATACGCAGTATTTT.

There are a few counts of this clone. The chain links TRBV7-9 to TRBJ1-2, with 8 positions matching TRBD1. This CDR3 contains 14 residues. Germline V gene sequence: CDR1 SEHNR, CDR2 FQNEAQ (reference sequence). The trim removed 3 bases at V and 4 bases at J, leaving 4 bases unmatched. CDR3 in amino acids: CASSFDRGSYGYTF. The CDR3 nucleotides are TGTGCCAGCAGCTTCGACAGGGGAAGCTATGGCTACACCTTC. Drawing the rest from reference TRBV7-9 and TRBJ1-2, the complete variable domain is DTGVSQNPRHKITKRGQNVTFRCDPISEHNRLYWYRQTLGQGPEFLTYFQNEAQLEKSRLLSDRFSAERPKGSFSTLEIQRTEQGDSAMYLCASSFDRGSYGYTFGSGTRLTVV.

The genes are TRBV5-1 and TRBJ1-6, with D maybe TRBD1 (5 bases). The V and J ends lost 1 base and 7 bases respectively, with 15 bases between them. Per germline, CDR1 SGHRS and CDR2 YFSETQ. The CDR3 is 16 residues long. CDR3 residues: CASSLSGDVGNSPLHF. The CDR3 DNA is TGCGCCAGCAGCTTGTCGGGGGATGTGGGAAATTCACCCCTCCACTTT.

DNA for the CDR3: TGTGCCTGGACGGACAGGGGGTTTTATGGCTACACCTTC. Its protein is CAWTDRGFYGYTF. The chain recombines TRBV30 with TRBJ1-2, with 10 bases identical to TRBD1. This CDR3 contains 13 residues. Germline-derived CDR1 and CDR2 are GTSNPN and SVGIG (reference sequence). V was clipped by 4 bases and J by 5 bases; unmatched bases: 4.

V and J are TRBV5-6 and TRBJ2-3; D remains unclear. With 5 bases removed from V and 2 bases from J, the gap between germline ends came to 3 bases. Per germline, CDR1 SGHDT and CDR2 YYEEEE. The CDR3 consists of 11 residues. CDR3 bases: TGTGCCAGCAGTTACACAGATACGCAGTATTTT. Translated: CASSYTDTQYF. Supplemented by reference TRBV5-6 and TRBJ2-3, the full variable domain reads DAGVTQSPTHLIKTRGQQVTLRCSPKSGHDTVSWYQQALGQGPQFIFQYYEEEERQRGNFPDRFSGHQFPNYSSELNVNALLLGDSALYLCASSYTDTQYFGPGTRLTVL.

This sequence joins TRBV6-2 or TRBV6-3 and TRBJ2-2, with 15 bases fitting TRBD2. Trimming took 6 bases from V and 2 from J; bases not matched to a gene: 4. The CDR3 contains 17 residues. The V gene's germline CDR1 is MNHEY and CDR2 SVGEGT. CDR3 DNA sequence: TGTGCCAGCAGCCGGGGACTAGCGGGAGGAAACACCGGGGAGCTGTTTTTT. Translating it yields CASSRGLAGGNTGELFF.